The entry below gives a single T cell receptor beta chain sequence along with its context. The data were obtained in a study of blood T cell repertoires in COVID-19. About the study: PBMCs, B-cell-depleted T cells, or T cells provided the cDNA or gDNA that made up the material.

Source study methods: Estimation of nucleated cell counts was performed using reference gene primer amplification. Clones were sequenced by immunoSEQ multiplex PCR, and TCRdb holds only the in-frame ones, with some missing. V, J and clone size derive from that table, while D and trimming were established from the DNA sequence. Of nearly 80,000 clones detected, roughly 87% appear once; the ten largest clones hold 4% to 6%. The germline gives CDR1 SNHLY, CDR2 FYNNEI. Trimming at V came to 6 bases and at J to 4 bases, leaving 9 bases not matched to a gene. This CDR3 region has 16 residues. The sequence was obtained from a woman older than 75 with active or convalescent COVID-19. The material sequenced was peripheral blood. The chain employs TRBV2 and TRBJ2-1; 10 bases align to TRBD1. This CDR3 is CASSRRDRGRYNEQFF. CDR3 sequence (DNA): TGTGCCAGCAGCAGGCGGGACAGGGGAAGATACAATGAGCAGTTCTTC.